This TCR beta chain was captured by sequencing in a study of control samples from healthy donors and cancer patients. Germline values: CDR1 LNHDA, CDR2 SQIVND (reference sequence). V dropped 4 bases and J dropped 4 bases, with 8 bases sitting between them. The CDR3 spans 13 residues. Clones were read by immunoSEQ multiplex PCR, and TCRdb kept only the in-frame ones, dropping some. The sample has 100,000 or so clones, approximately 83% seen once; the top ten hold around 13%. The source of this sequence is a woman aged 45-60 years in good health. Sequenced sample: blood. The V call is TRBV19, the J call TRBJ1-5; D not certain. The CDR3, as DNA: TGTGCCAGTAGTAGTGGGCAGAATCAGCCCCAGCATTTT. Protein: CASSSGQNQPQHF.